This TCR beta chain derives from a study of blood T cells in healthy people across ages. This clonotype turned up a few times. A second roughly 7 to 12 cycle PCR used barcoded and J-beta primers. A template-switch adaptor with 12 random nucleotides tagged each cDNA molecule. Every sample returned 2.5 million or more CDR3-containing paired-end reads. From the 5' RACE reads, TCRdb called clonotypes with MiXCR, one entry per CDR3 protein. Altogether approximately 780,000 distinct CDR3 sequences are present, approximately 24% being singletons, with the ten largest covering around 3%. The V end was cut by 3 bases, the J end by 8 bases, with 15 bases between. CDR3 length: 15 residues. Per germline, CDR1 SGHRS and CDR2 YFSETQ. These data are also associated with another study on T cells of mothers and their children. Per that paper: The study recruited a few healthy Caucasian mothers and their six children as donors. In each mother, TCR beta CDR3 reads exceeded 9 million; in each child, they numbered a few million.

The material sequenced was blood. The V gene is TRBV5-1, the J gene TRBJ1-6; D perhaps matches TRBD1 (5 bases). The TCR was taken from a boy younger than 18 in good health. CDR3 nucleotides: TGCGCCAGCAGCTCGGGACCGGGCATGGATTCACCCCTCCACTTT. Translated, it gives CASSSGPGMDSPLHF.